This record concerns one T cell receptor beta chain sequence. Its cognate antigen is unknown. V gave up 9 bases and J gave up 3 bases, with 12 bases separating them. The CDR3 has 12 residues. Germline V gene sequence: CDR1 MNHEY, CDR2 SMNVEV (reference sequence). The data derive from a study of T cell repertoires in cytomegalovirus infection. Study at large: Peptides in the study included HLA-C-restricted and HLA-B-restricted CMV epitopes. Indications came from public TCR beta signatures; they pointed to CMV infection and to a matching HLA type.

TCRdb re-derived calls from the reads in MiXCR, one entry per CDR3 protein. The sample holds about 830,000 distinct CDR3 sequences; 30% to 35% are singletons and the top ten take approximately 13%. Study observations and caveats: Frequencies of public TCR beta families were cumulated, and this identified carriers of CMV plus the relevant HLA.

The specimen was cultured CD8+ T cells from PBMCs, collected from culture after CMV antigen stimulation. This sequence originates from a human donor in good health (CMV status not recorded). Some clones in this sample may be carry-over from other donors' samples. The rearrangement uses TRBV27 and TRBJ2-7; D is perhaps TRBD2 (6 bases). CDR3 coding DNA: TGTGCCAGTACCTCCGGGGGCTACGAGCAGTACTTC. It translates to CASTSGGYEQYF.